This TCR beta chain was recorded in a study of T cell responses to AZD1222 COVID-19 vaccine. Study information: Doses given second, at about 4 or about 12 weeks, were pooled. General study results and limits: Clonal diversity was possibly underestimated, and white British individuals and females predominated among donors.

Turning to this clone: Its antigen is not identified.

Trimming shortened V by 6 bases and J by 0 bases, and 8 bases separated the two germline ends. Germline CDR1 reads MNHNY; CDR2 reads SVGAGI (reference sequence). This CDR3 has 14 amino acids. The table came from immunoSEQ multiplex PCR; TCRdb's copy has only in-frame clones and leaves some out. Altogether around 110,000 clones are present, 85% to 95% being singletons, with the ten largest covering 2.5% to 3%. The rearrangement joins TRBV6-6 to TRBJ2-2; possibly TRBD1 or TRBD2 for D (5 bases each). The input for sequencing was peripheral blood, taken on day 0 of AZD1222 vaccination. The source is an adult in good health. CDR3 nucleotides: TGTGCCAGCAGGCCGGGACCGAACACCGGGGAGCTGTTTTTT. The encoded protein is CASRPGPNTGELFF.